The sequence of this T cell receptor beta chain was determined in a study of spatial heterogeneity in lung cancer. Turning to the study itself: Combinations of a unique TCR and a UMI were tallied in raw reads, and on average each appeared more than ten times.

The time point is: sample taken at primary tumor resection. Unsorted tumor, nontumor lung tissue or cryopreserved PBMC supplied the whole RNA. The table lists this clonotype with many counts. Its antigen remains unknown. The CDR3 sequence is 14 residues long. Per germline, CDR1 SGHTA and CDR2 FQGNSA. Trimming removed 1 base from V and 0 bases from J, with 6 bases in between. Every cDNA TCR molecule received its own unique molecular identifier. TCRdb reanalysed the 5' RACE reads using MiXCR and keeps one entry per CDR3 protein. The repertoire holds roughly 11,000 distinct CDR3 sequences, about 4% seen once, with around 49% in the top ten. Study results and caveats: TCRs found ubiquitously expanded in tumor appeared in blood more at resection than at follow-up.

This sequence originates from a female donor with early-stage non-small cell lung cancer. The source material was PBMCs, sampled at surgery. This chain joins TRBV7-2 and TRBJ2-5; D unclear. CDR3 nucleotides: TGTGCCAGCAGCTTAGGGGGTAACCAAGAGACCCAGTACTTC. As protein: CASSLGGNQETQYF.